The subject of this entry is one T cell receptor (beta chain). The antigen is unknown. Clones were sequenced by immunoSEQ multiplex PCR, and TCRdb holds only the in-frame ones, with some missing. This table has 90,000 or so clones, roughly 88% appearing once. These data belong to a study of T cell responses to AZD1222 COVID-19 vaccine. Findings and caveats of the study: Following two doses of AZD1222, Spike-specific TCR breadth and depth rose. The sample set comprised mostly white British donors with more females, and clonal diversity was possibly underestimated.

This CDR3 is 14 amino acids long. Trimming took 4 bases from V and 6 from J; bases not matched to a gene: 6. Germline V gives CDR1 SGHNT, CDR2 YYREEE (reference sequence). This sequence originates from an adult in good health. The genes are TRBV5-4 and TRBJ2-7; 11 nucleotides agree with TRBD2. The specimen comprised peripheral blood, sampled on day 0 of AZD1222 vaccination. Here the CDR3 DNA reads TGTGCCAGCAGCCCGGGGCTAGCGGGAGGCGAGCAGTACTTC. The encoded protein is CASSPGLAGGEQYF.